This T cell receptor beta chain was retrieved from a study of blood T cell repertoires in COVID-19. Study details: From T cells, B-cell-depleted T cells, or PBMCs came the material, which was cDNA or gDNA.

The method was immunoSEQ multiplex PCR; TCRdb's version includes in-frame clones alone and lacks a portion of them. The sample comprises a few hundred thousand clones, 86% of which are singletons, and around 1.6% rests with the top ten. Between the trimmed V and J ends, which lost 5 bases and 0 bases, there was a span of 8 bases. There are 14 residues in the CDR3. The germline CDR1 and CDR2 sequences are SGHNT and YYREEE (reference sequence). The chain joins TRBV5-4 to TRBJ1-4; no firm D call. Sequenced sample: peripheral blood. The source is a woman between 45 and 65 years old with acute or convalescent COVID-19. CDR3 nucleotides: TGTGCCAGCAGGCCAAGCCCAACTAATGAAAAACTGTTTTTT. Amino acids: CASRPSPTNEKLFF.